This entry concerns a single T cell receptor (beta chain). This record comes from a study of neoadjuvant anti-PD-1 for oral cavity cancer. TCRdb's table, derived via immunoSEQ multiplex PCR, lists solely in-frame clones and lacks some. The repertoire holds about 72,000 clones, 83% seen once, with 3% to 4% in the top ten. Germline-derived CDR1 and CDR2 are SGHAT and FQNNGV. CDR3 length: 16 residues. V was shortened by 1 base and J by 3 bases, with 12 bases between the two germline ends. The chain employs TRBV11-2 and TRBJ1-4; no clear D. This material consisted of PBMCs, taken before nivolumab (anti-PD-1) treatment. The sequence derives from a person aged 35 to 85 with oral cavity squamous cell carcinoma. The CDR3 sequence: CASSLGRVVPNEKLFF. DNA for the CDR3: TGTGCCAGCAGCTTAGGGCGGGTAGTTCCTAATGAAAAACTGTTTTTT.